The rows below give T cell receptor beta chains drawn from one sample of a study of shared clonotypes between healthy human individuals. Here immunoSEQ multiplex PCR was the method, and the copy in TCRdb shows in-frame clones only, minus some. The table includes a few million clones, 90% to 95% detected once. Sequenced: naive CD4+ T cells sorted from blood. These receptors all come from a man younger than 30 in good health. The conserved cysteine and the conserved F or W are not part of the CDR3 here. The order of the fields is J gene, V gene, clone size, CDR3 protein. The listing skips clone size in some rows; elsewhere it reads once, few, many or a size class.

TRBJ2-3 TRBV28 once ASSWRGTDTQY
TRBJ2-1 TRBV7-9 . ASSTRLAGGPEEQF
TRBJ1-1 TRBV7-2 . ASSLRGLIGTTEAF
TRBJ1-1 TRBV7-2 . ASSPAPYPKRAF
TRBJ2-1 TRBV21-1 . ARYPGAAFYNEQF
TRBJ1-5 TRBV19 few ASSIADSNQPQH
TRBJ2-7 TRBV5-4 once ASSLVGTSGRYEQY
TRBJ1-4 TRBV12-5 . ASGLVVKDRFNEKLF
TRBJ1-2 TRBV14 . ASSQQPYYGYT
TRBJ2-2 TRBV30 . AWSTGTGELF
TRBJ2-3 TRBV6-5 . ASSYRTGITDTQY
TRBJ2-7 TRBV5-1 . ASSEGTSGRASEQY
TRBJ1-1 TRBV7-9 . ASSLRGGLEAF
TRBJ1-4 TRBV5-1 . ASSQLTPTNEKLF
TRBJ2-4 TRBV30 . AWSERSVAKNIQY
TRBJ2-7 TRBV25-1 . ASSAFYEQY
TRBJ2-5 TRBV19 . ASSMMGQVQETQY
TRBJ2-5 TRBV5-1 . ASRWRDTEGETQY
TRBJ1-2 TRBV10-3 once AISARDSANYGYT
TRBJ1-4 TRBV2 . ASSGQGTEKLF
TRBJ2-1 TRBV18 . ASRISGSSYNEQF
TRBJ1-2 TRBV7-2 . ASGYTNYGYT
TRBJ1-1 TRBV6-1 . ASKRGDFDF
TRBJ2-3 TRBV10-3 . AISAGTSGTDTQY
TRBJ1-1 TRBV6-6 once ASSYASGGTEAF
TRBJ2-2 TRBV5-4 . ASSLVGTPGELF
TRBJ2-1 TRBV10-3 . AIKIAGTSGQVGHYNEQF
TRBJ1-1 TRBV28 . ASRGQLNTEAF
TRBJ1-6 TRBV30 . ASRGNNSPLH
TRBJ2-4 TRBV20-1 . SAGWGY
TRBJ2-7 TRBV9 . ASSVQPQYEQY
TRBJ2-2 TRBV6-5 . ASSSTGGASGELF
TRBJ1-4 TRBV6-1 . ASRPPGGVEKLF
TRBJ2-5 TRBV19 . ASSSFETGQETQY
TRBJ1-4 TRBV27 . ASSLREGEKLF
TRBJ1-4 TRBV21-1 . ASSKALSDLRDEKLF
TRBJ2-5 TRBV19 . ASTGTSGSIPAQY
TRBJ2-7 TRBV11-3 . ASAAGGNYEQY
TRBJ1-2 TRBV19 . ASSISGQAGNHYGYT
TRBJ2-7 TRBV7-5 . ARSTNGGASYEQY
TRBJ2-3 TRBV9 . ASSAGTGLGDTQY
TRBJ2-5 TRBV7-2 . ASSLVTGVQETQY
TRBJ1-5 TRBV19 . ASSLAGQGNQPQH
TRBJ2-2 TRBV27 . ASSQYGELF
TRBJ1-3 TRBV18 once ASSPGWDSGNTIY
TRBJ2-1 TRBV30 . AWRPMYNEQF
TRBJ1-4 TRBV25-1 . ASSETLGVATNEKLF
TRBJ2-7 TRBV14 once ASSQKSAQY